This TCR beta chain was sequenced in a study of blood T cells in healthy people across ages. Primed by a sample-barcoded 5' primer and a J-beta primer mix, a second PCR proceeded for roughly 7 to 12 cycles. TCRdb independently ran MiXCR on the 5' RACE reads; one entry per CDR3 protein. The sample includes approximately 680,000 distinct CDR3 sequences, about a third of them seen just once. This CDR3 contains 15 residues. The germline V gene has CDR1 SGHRS and CDR2 YFSETQ. Trimming took off 2 bases at V and 2 bases at J, with 11 bases between the two ends. This clonotype has at least ten counts. The rearrangement joins TRBV5-1 to TRBJ1-5; a possible D gene is TRBD1 (6 bases). The receptor was derived from a woman of 80 years or more in good health. The sequencing sample was made of blood. CDR3 DNA sequence: TGCGCCAGCAGCTTAACAGGGTTGGGCAATCAGCCCCAGCATTTT. This codes for CASSLTGLGNQPQHF.